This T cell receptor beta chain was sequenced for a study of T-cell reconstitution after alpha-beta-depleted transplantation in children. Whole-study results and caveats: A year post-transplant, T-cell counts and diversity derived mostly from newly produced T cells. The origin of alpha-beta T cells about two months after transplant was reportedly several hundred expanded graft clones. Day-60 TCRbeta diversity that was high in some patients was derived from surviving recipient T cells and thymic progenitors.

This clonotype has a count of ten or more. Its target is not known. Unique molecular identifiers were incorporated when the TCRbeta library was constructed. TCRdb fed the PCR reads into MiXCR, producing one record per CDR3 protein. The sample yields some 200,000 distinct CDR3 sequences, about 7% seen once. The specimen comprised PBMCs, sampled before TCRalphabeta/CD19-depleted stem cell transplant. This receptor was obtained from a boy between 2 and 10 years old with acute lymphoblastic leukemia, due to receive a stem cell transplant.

CDR3 residues: CASSLTGTGINYGYTF. The CDR3 DNA follows: TGTGCCAGCAGTTTGACCGGGACAGGGATTAACTATGGCTACACCTTC. This sequence joins TRBV12-3 or TRBV12-4 and TRBJ1-2, with TRBD1 matching 9 bases. The length of the CDR3 is 16 residues. V lost 3 bases, J lost 1 base, and 6 bases stayed unmatched.